This T cell receptor (beta chain) was identified during a study of human T cells and chemical hapten exposure. Study background: Per-sample TCR yield variability stemmed mainly from small pooled library volume differences. Study-level findings and limits: TCRs whose frequency exceeded 1 in 1000 remained the same following DPC sensitization.

The length of the CDR3 is 15 residues. CDR1 and CDR2 from the germline V gene are SGHKS and YYEKEE (reference sequence). The V gene lost 2 bases and the J gene lost 3 bases, with 12 bases spanning the gap. This clonotype was found a few times. Its target is not known. Unseparated into fractions, whole blood served as the source from which total RNA was extracted. The library tagged individual cDNA molecules with unique molecular identifiers. Per the study methods: Samples contained a median of roughly 93,000 TCRs, with a range of 23,224 to 690,600. A single record per CDR3 protein comes from TCRdb applying MiXCR to the 5' RACE reads. None of the V and J calls come from the authors' own analysis; TCRdb made them. The sample includes about 140,000 distinct CDR3 sequences, over 3.5% of them seen just once.

The receptor comes from a female donor in good health. The V gene is TRBV5-5, the J gene TRBJ1-3, with a possible D match to TRBD1 (5 bases). This CDR3 reads CASSLQESIGNTIYF. DNA for the CDR3: TGTGCCAGCAGCTTACAGGAGTCAATTGGAAACACCATATATTTT. The variable domain in full, with the rest retrieved from reference TRBV5-5 and TRBJ1-3, is DAGVTQSPTHLIKTRGQQVTLRCSPISGHKSVSWYQQVLGQGPQFIFQYYEKEERGRGNFPDRFSARQFPNYSSELNVNALLLGDSALYLCASSLQESIGNTIYFGEGSWLTVV.